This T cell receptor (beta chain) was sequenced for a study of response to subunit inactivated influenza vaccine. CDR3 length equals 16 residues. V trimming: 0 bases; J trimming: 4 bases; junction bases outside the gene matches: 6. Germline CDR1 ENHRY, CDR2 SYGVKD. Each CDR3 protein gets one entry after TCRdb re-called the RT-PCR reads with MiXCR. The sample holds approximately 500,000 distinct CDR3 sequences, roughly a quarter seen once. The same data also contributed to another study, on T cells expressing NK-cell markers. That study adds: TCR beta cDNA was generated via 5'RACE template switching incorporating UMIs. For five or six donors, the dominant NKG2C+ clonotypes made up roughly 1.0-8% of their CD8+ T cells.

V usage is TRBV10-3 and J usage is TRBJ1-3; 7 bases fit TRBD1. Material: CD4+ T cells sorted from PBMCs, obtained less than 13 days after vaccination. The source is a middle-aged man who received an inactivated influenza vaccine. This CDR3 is CAISESETGFGNTIYF. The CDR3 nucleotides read TGTGCCATCAGTGAGTCGGAGACAGGGTTCGGAAACACCATATATTTT.